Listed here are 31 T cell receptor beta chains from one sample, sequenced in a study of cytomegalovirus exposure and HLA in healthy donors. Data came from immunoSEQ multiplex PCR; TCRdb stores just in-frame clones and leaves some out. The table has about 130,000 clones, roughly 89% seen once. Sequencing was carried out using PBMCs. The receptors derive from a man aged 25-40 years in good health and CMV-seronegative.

CDR3: CASSLGYRDYGYTF. DNA of the CDR3: TGTGCCAGCAGCTTAGGATACAGGGATTATGGCTACACCTTC. The J gene is TRBJ1-2, the V gene TRBV7-9; possibly TRBD1 for D (6 bases). Trimming left V 1 base short and J 5 bases short, with 11 bases between. The CDR3 spans 14 residues. The germline gives CDR1 SEHNR, CDR2 FQNEAQ (reference sequence).

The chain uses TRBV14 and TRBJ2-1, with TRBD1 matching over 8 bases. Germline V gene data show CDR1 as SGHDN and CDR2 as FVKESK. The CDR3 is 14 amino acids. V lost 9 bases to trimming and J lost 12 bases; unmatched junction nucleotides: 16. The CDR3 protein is CASNDRGRGSGQFF. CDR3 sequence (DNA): TGTGCCAGTAATGACAGGGGTAGGGGCAGCGGGCAGTTCTTC.

The DNA for the CDR3 is TGCAGCGTTGATATTGGACGGGGAGACACTGAAGCTTTCTTT. Translation: CSVDIGRGDTEAFF. The rearrangement links TRBV29-1 to TRBJ1-1; D is unresolved. Trimming shortened V by 3 bases and J by 3 bases, and 14 bases separated the two germline ends. Germline CDR1 reads SQVTM; CDR2 reads ANQGSEA. The CDR3 is made up of 14 amino acids.

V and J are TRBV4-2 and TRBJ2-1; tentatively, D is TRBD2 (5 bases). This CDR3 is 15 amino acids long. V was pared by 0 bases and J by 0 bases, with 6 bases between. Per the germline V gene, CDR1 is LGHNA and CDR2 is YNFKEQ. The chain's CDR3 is CASSQEGSSYNEQFF. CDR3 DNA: TGTGCCAGCAGCCAAGAAGGGAGCTCCTACAATGAGCAGTTCTTC.

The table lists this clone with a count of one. CDR3 region: CASSHGRDNQPQHF. In nucleotides, the CDR3 is TGCGCCAGCAGCCATGGCAGGGACAATCAGCCCCAGCATTTT. The V call is TRBV4-3, the J call TRBJ1-5, with D perhaps matching TRBD1 (5 bases). CDR3 length: 14 residues. CDR1 LGHNA and CDR2 YSLEER come from the germline V gene. Deletions cut 3 bases from V and 3 bases from J, with 9 bases between.

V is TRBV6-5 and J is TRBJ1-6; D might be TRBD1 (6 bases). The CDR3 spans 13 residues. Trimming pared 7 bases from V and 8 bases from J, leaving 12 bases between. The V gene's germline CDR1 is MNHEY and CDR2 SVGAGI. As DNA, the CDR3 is TGTGCCAGCAAAAGGCAGGGGTATTCACCCCTCCACTTT. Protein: CASKRQGYSPLHF.

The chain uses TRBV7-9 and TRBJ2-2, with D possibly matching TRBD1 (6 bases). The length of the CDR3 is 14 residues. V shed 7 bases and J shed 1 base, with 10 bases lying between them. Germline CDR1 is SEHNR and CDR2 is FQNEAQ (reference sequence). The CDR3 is CASTGQKNTGELFF. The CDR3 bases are TGTGCCAGCACAGGACAGAAGAACACCGGGGAGCTGTTTTTT.

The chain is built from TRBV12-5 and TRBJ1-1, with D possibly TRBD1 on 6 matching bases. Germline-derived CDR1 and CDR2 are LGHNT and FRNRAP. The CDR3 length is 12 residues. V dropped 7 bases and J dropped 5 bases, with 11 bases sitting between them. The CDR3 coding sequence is TGTGCTAGTGCCCTGGGGGCGACTGAAGCTTTCTTT. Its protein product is CASALGATEAFF.

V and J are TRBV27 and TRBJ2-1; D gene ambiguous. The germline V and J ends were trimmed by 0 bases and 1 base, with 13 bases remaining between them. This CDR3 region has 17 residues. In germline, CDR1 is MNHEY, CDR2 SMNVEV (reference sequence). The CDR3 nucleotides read TGTGCCAGCAGTTTATCCTCCTCGGCGGAATCCTACAATGAGCAGTTCTTC. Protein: CASSLSSSAESYNEQFF.

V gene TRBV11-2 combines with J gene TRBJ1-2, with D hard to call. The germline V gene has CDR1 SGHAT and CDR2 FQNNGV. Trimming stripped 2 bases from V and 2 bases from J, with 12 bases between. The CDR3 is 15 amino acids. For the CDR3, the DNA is TGTGCCAGCAGCTTAATGGAGGGAATGAACTATGGCTACACCTTC. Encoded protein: CASSLMEGMNYGYTF.

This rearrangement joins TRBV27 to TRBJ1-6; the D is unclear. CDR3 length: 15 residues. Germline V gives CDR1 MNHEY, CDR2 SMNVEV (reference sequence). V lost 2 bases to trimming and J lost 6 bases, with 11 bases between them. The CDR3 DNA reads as TGTGCCAGCAGTTTAGCGACAAACAGTAATTCACCCCTCCACTTT. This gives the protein CASSLATNSNSPLHF.

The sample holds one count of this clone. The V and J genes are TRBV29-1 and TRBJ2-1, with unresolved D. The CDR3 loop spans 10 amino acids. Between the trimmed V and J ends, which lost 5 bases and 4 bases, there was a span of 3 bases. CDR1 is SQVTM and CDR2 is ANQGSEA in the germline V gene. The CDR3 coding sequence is TGCAGCGTTTCATACAATGAGCAGTTCTTC. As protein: CSVSYNEQFF.

The CDR3 loop reads CASSFRQSGEETQYF. CDR3 DNA: TGTGCCAGCAGCTTCCGCCAATCAGGGGAAGAGACCCAGTACTTC. The rearrangement links TRBV21-1 to TRBJ2-5; the D call of TRBD1 is as the table states it, not checked on the DNA. TRBV21-1 is marked as a pseudogene. This CDR3 comprises 15 residues.

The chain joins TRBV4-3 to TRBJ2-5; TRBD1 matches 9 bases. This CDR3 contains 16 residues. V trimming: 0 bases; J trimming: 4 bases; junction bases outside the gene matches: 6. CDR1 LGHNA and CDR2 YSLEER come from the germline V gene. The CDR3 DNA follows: TGCGCCAGCAGCCAAGAAGGGGTGGACAGGGGAGAGACCCAGTACTTC. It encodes CASSQEGVDRGETQYF.

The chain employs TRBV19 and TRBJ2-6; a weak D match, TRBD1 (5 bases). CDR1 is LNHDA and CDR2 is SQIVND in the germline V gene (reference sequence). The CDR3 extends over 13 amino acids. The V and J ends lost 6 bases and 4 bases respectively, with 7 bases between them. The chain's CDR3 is CASRRTGANVLTF. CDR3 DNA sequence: TGTGCCAGTAGGCGGACAGGGGCCAACGTCCTGACTTTC. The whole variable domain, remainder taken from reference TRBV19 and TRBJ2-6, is DGGITQSPKYLFRKEGQNVTLSCEQNLNHDAMYWYRQDPGQGLRLIYYSQIVNDFQKGDIAEGYSVSREKKESFPLTVTSAQKNPTAFYLCASRRTGANVLTFGAGSRLTVL.

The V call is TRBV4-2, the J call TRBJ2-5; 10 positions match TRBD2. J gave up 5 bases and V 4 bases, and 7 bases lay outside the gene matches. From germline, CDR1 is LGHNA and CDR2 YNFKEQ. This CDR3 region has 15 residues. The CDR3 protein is CASSPPAGGRETQYF. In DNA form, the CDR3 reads TGTGCCAGCAGCCCACCAGCGGGGGGGCGGGAGACCCAGTACTTC.

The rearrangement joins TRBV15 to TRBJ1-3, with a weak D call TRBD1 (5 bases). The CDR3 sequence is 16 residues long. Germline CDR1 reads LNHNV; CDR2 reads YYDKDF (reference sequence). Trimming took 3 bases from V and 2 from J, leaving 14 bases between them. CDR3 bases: TGTGCCACCAGCAGTGATGGAGGGGCTGCTGGAAACACCATATATTTT. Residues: CATSSDGGAAGNTIYF. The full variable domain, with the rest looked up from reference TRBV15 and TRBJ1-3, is DAMVIQNPRYQVTQFGKPVTLSCSQTLNHNVMYWYQQKSSQAPKLLFHYYDKDFNNEADTPDNFQSRRPNTSFCFLDIRSPGLGDTAMYLCATSSDGGAAGNTIYFGEGSWLTVV.

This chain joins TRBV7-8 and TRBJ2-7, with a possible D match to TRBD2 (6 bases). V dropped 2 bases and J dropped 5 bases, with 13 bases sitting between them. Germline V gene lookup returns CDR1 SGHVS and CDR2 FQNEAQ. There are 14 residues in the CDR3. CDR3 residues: CASSLRRVGDEQYF. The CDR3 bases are TGTGCCAGCAGCTTACGGAGGGTCGGCGACGAGCAGTACTTC.

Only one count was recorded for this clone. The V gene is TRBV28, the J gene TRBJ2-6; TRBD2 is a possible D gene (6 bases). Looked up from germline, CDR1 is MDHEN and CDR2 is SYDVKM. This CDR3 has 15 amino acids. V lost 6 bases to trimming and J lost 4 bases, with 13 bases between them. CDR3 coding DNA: TGTGCCAGCAGCACCGGGGGAACAGGGGCCAACGTCCTGACTTTC. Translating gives CASSTGGTGANVLTF.

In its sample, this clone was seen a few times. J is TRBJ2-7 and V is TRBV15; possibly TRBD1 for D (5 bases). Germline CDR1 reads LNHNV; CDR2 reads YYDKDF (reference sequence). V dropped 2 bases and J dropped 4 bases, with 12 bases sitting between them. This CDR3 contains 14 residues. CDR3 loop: CATSRPDTRYEQYF. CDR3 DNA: TGTGCCACCAGCAGACCGGACACCCGTTACGAGCAGTACTTC.

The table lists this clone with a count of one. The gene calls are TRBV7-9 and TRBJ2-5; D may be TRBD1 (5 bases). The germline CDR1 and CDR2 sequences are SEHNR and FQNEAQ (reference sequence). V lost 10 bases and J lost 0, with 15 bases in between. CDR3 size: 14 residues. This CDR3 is CATQGLNYQETQYF. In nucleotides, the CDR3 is TGTGCCACCCAGGGTCTCAATTACCAAGAGACCCAGTACTTC.

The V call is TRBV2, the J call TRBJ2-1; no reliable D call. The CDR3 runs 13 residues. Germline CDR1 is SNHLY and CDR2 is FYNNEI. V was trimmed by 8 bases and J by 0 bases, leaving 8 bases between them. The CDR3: CASLRNSYNEQFF. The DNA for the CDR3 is TGTGCCAGCCTAAGAAACTCCTACAATGAGCAGTTCTTC.

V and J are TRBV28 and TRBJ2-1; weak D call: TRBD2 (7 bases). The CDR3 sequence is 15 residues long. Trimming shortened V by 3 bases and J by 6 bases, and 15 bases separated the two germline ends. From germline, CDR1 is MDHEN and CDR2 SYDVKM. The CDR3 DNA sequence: TGTGCCAGCAGTTTTTGGCGGGGGCTCCCCAATGAGCAGTTCTTC. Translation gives CASSFWRGLPNEQFF.

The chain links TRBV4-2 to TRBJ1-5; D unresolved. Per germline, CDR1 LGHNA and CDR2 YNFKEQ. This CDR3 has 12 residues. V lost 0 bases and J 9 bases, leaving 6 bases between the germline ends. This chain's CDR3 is CASSQEVGPQHF. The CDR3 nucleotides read TGTGCCAGCAGCCAAGAAGTCGGGCCCCAGCATTTT.

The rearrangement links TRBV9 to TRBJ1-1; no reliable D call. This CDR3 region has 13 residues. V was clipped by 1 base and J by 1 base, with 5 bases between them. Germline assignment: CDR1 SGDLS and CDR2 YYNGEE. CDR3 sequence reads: CASSVIQNTEAFF. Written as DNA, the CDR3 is TGTGCCAGCAGCGTAATTCAGAACACTGAAGCTTTCTTT.

The CDR3 loop reads CAVRTGETYEQYF. DNA for the CDR3: TGTGCCGTTCGGACAGGGGAAACCTACGAGCAGTACTTC. The chain has TRBV6-1 and TRBJ2-7; 9 bases align to TRBD1. Germline V lookup: CDR1 MNHNS, CDR2 SASEGT. Trimming cost V 11 bases and J 2 bases; bases outside gene matches: 7. The CDR3 loop spans 13 amino acids.

The CDR3 nucleotides read TGTGCCAGCAGTTTAACTCCTAGCGGGGCGGGCGGGGAGCTGTTTTTT. The encoded protein is CASSLTPSGAGGELFF. The chain employs TRBV27 and TRBJ2-2; 9 positions agree with TRBD2. Losses at the gene ends were 2 bases for V and 7 bases for J; bases not matched to a gene: 8. Germline CDR1 MNHEY, CDR2 SMNVEV (reference sequence). The CDR3 extends over 16 amino acids.

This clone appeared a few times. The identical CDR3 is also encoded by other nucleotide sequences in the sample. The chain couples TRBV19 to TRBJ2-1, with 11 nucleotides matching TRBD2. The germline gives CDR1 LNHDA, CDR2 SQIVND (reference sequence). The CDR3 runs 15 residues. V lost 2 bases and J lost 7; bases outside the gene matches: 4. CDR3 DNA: TGTGCCAGTAGTATAAGGACTAGCGGGCTGAATGAGCAGTTCTTC. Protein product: CASSIRTSGLNEQFF.

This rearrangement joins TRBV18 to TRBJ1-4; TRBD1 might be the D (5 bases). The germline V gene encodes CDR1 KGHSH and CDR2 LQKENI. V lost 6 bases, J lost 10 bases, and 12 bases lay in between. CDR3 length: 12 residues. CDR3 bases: TGTGCCAGCTCCCAACTGGGGGGAAAACTGTTTTTT. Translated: CASSQLGGKLFF. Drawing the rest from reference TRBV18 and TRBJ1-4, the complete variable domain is NAGVMQNPRHLVRRRGQEARLRCSPMKGHSHVYWYRQLPEEGLKFMVYLQKENIIDESGMPKERFSAEFPKEGPSILRIQQVVRGDSAAYFCASSQLGGKLFFGSGTQLSVL.

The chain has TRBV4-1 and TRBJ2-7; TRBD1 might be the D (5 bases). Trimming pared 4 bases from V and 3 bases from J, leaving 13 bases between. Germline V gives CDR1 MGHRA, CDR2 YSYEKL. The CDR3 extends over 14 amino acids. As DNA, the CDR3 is TGCGCCAGCAGCCGGGAACAGGTAAACTACGAGCAGTACTTC. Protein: CASSREQVNYEQYF.

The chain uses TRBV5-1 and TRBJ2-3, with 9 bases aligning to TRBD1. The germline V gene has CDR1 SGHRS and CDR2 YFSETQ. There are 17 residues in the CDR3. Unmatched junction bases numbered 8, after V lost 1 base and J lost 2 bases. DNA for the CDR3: TGCGCCAGCAGCTTGCTCTACTGGGACAGGGACACAGATACGCAGTATTTT. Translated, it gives CASSLLYWDRDTDTQYF.